The 11 T cell receptor beta chains given below trace back to one sample, sequenced in a study of control samples from healthy donors and cancer patients (dated by TCRdb to 2020 to 2022). Receptors were amplified or captured by the immunoSEQ multiplex PCR assay. The source is immuneACCESS, and TCRdb retained only in-frame sequences with V and J called. Part of the clones is not carried over; for the studies checked, unresolved V genes explain less than half of this, and the remainder is unexplained. The sample table records 75,000 or so clones; more than 70% of these occur just once. The ten largest clones capture around 5.1% of the sample. The sample comprised PBMCs. The receptor source for this set is a man in his sixties with colorectal cancer.

V is TRBV5-6 and J is TRBJ2-3; TRBD2 matches 9 bases. This CDR3 has 15 residues. Per the germline V gene, CDR1 is SGHDT and CDR2 is YYEEEE. Unmatched junction bases numbered 8, after V lost 4 bases and J lost 5 bases. This CDR3 is CASSPPSGGLDTQYF. DNA for the CDR3: TGTGCCAGCAGCCCGCCCAGCGGGGGGCTAGATACGCAGTATTTT. Filled out from reference TRBV5-6 and TRBJ2-3, the complete variable domain reads DAGVTQSPTHLIKTRGQQVTLRCSPKSGHDTVSWYQQALGQGPQFIFQYYEEEERQRGNFPDRFSGHQFPNYSSELNVNALLLGDSALYLCASSPPSGGLDTQYFGPGTRLTVL.

The chain is built from TRBV27 and TRBJ1-1; weak D call: TRBD1 (6 bases). The CDR3 has 14 residues. CDR1 and CDR2 (germline): MNHEY, SMNVEV (reference sequence). The V and J ends lost 6 bases and 4 bases respectively, with 15 bases between them. The CDR3 DNA reads as TGTGCCAGCAGCGGCAGGGGACACGGCACTGAAGCTTTCTTT. It yields the protein CASSGRGHGTEAFF.

The V gene is TRBV5-6, the J gene TRBJ2-3; D uncertain. V lost 7 bases, J lost 2 bases, and 17 bases lay in between. Germline V gives CDR1 SGHDT, CDR2 YYEEEE. The length of the CDR3 is 15 residues. The chain's CDR3 is CASAASPALTDTQYF. Written as DNA, the CDR3 is TGTGCCAGCGCCGCCTCCCCCGCCCTCACAGATACGCAGTATTTT.

J is TRBJ1-4 and V is TRBV28, with TRBD1 matching 11 bases. The germline gives CDR1 MDHEN, CDR2 SYDVKM. This CDR3 region has 15 residues. Trimming removed 5 bases from V and 10 bases from J; junction bases left unmatched: 9. The CDR3 sequence: CASSNQGQGVGKLFF. In DNA form, the CDR3 reads TGTGCCAGCAGTAACCAGGGACAGGGGGTGGGAAAACTGTTTTTT. Combining the CDR3 with reference TRBV28 and TRBJ1-4 gives the whole variable domain DVKVTQSSRYLVKRTGEKVFLECVQDMDHENMFWYRQDPGLGLRLIYFSYDVKMKEKGDIPEGYSVSREKKERFSLILESASTNQTSMYLCASSNQGQGVGKLFFGSGTQLSVL.

The chain uses TRBV12-5 and TRBJ2-5; 9 bases map to TRBD2. The CDR3 length is 15 residues. Trimming cost V 5 bases and J 5 bases; bases outside gene matches: 9. The germline CDR1 and CDR2 sequences are LGHNT and FRNRAP. The CDR3 region has the DNA TGTGCTAGTGGTCAGCACGGCGGGAGGGGGGAGACCCAGTACTTC. Translation gives CASGQHGGRGETQYF.

The chain uses TRBV18 and TRBJ2-3; D is perhaps TRBD1 (5 bases). Trimming cost V 3 bases and J 2 bases, with 15 bases left between them. CDR1 is KGHSH, CDR2 LQKENI, per germline. The CDR3 consists of 16 residues. The CDR3 DNA reads as TGTGCCAGCTCACCCCGTGGGGCTTCCTACACAGATACGCAGTATTTT. It is translated as CASSPRGASYTDTQYF.

The chain combines TRBV3-1 (or the pseudogene TRBV3-2) with TRBJ1-3; D is unclear. CDR1 and CDR2 (germline): LGHDT, YNNKEL (reference sequence). The V end was cut by 0 bases, the J end by 3 bases, with 12 bases between. This CDR3 has 16 amino acids. The CDR3 reads CASSQDLGRYGNTIYF. The CDR3 DNA reads as TGTGCCAGCAGCCAAGATCTGGGCAGGTATGGAAACACCATATATTTT.

The chain employs TRBV5-1 and TRBJ2-7, with TRBD1 matching over 9 bases. The CDR3 totals 14 residues. With V trimmed by 3 bases and J by 0 bases, 1 base remained unmatched. In germline, CDR1 is SGHRS, CDR2 YFSETQ. The CDR3 DNA follows: TGCGCCAGCAGCTCGGGACAGGGCTCCTACGAGCAGTACTTC. Translating gives CASSSGQGSYEQYF.

In this sample, this clone turned up once. Additional DNA sequences in this sample encode the identical CDR3. The genes are TRBV12-3 or TRBV12-4 and TRBJ1-2; D is ambiguous. The CDR3 totals 11 residues. V lost 1 base, J lost 4 bases, and 1 base lay in between. The CDR3, as DNA: TGTGCCAGCAGTTTAGGCTATGGCTACACCTTC. Protein: CASSLGYGYTF.

The chain combines TRBV6-1 with TRBJ2-7, with a possible D match to TRBD1 (6 bases). Germline V gives CDR1 MNHNS, CDR2 SASEGT. The CDR3 has 17 amino acids. V was cut by 4 bases and J by 3 bases, with 22 bases left in between. Here the CDR3 reads CASSGGGWGQVDYEQYF. In DNA, the CDR3 is TGTGCCAGCAGTGGAGGGGGATGGGGACAAGTAGACTACGAGCAGTACTTC.

The chain has TRBV2 and TRBJ1-2; 10 bases map to TRBD1. The CDR3 has 15 amino acids. Germline CDR1 and CDR2: SNHLY and FYNNEI. Unmatched junction bases numbered 6, after V lost 0 bases and J lost 8 bases. The CDR3 sequence is CASSEARQGAGGYTF. For the CDR3, the DNA is TGTGCCAGCAGTGAAGCGCGACAGGGGGCTGGAGGCTACACCTTC.